A single sample is the source of the 22 T cell receptor beta chains below, sequenced in a study of regulatory T cells in long-lasting Graves disease. Libraries of TCR beta came from iRepertoire HTBI primers plus Arm-PCR of CDR3 regions. TCRdb ran MiXCR on the multiplex PCR reads and lists one entry per CDR3 protein. The table records 700,000 or so distinct CDR3 sequences, around 30% of them present only once. Time point noted: persistent/refractory GD, antithyroid drugs over 5 years with positive TRAb. RNA from PBMCs was the source of the TCR library. The specimen was peripheral blood mononuclear cells (PBMCs), collected when the disease was refractory, from a patient treated with antithyroid drugs. Every receptor here comes from a female donor with Graves disease.

This clonotype was seen at least ten times. J is TRBJ1-2 and V is TRBV2, with a tentative D call TRBD1 (5 bases). From germline, CDR1 is SNHLY and CDR2 FYNNEI. V was trimmed by 9 bases and J by 4 bases, leaving 12 bases between them. This CDR3 is 12 amino acids long. The chain's CDR3 is CASRGSFYGYTF. The CDR3 nucleotides read TGTGCCAGTCGGGGGTCCTTCTATGGCTACACCTTC.

This clonotype occurred many times. This chain connects TRBV28 to TRBJ1-4; 7 nucleotides agree with TRBD1. This CDR3 is 15 amino acids long. V trimming: 5 bases; J trimming: 2 bases; junction bases outside the gene matches: 5. Germline lookup yields CDR1 MDHEN and CDR2 SYDVKM. CDR3 residues: CASSRGTATNEKLFF. CDR3 coding DNA: TGTGCCAGCAGTAGAGGGACAGCCACTAATGAAAAACTGTTTTTT.

This clonotype came up a few times. The rearrangement joins TRBV5-1 to TRBJ2-2; D unclear. Germline V gene lookup returns CDR1 SGHRS and CDR2 YFSETQ. Trimming pared 0 bases from V and 5 bases from J, leaving 5 bases between. CDR3 length equals 13 residues. The CDR3 nucleotides read TGCGCCAGCAGCTTGGGTGCAACCGGGGAGCTGTTTTTT. Residues: CASSLGATGELFF.

The chain uses TRBV30 and TRBJ1-6; unclear D gene. The CDR3 has 13 residues. Germline CDR1 and CDR2: GTSNPN and SVGIG (reference sequence). V was cut by 0 bases and J by 10 bases, with 10 bases left in between. CDR3 loop: CAWSVAGGSPLHF. The DNA of the CDR3 is TGTGCCTGGAGTGTAGCAGGCGGCTCACCCCTCCACTTT.

There are many counts of this clonotype. The chain carries TRBV11-2 and TRBJ2-7; 13 bases are a match to TRBD2. The CDR3 loop spans 17 amino acids. The V segment lost 3 bases and the J segment 5 bases; nucleotides outside the gene matches: 10. Germline V lookup: CDR1 SGHAT, CDR2 FQNNGV. In DNA form, the CDR3 reads TGTGCCAGCAGCTTCCTGACTAGCGGGAGGTTAGGGAACGAGCAGTACTTC. Translating gives CASSFLTSGRLGNEQYF.

The V call is TRBV30, the J call TRBJ1-5, with TRBD1 as a possible D gene (5 bases). Trimming shortened V by 0 bases and J by 11 bases, and 17 bases separated the two germline ends. The CDR3 runs 14 residues. Germline V lookup: CDR1 GTSNPN, CDR2 SVGIG (reference sequence). The CDR3 bases are TGTGCCTGGAGTGTAGGGACCCCCTCCGTGGCCCAGCATTTT. This gives the protein CAWSVGTPSVAQHF. The full variable domain, with the rest looked up from reference TRBV30 and TRBJ1-5, is SQTIHQWPATLVQPVGSPLSLECTVEGTSNPNLYWYRQAAGRGLQLLFYSVGIGQISSEVPQNLSASRPQDRQFILSSKKLLLSDSGFYLCAWSVGTPSVAQHFGDGTRLSIL.

The table lists this clonotype with a few counts. V is TRBV6-2 or TRBV6-3 and J is TRBJ1-5; possible D gene TRBD1, 5 bases. Germline-derived CDR1 and CDR2 are MNHEY and SVGEGT. V was pared by 2 bases and J by 3 bases, with 17 bases between. The CDR3 extends over 17 amino acids. The CDR3 is CASSYRVGESPNQPQHF. Here the CDR3 DNA reads TGTGCCAGCAGTTACCGGGTAGGGGAGAGCCCCAATCAGCCCCAGCATTTT.

V gene TRBV7-9 combines with J gene TRBJ1-1; D uncertain. Germline-derived CDR1 and CDR2 are SEHNR and FQNEAQ (reference sequence). This CDR3 has 13 amino acids. V lost 3 bases to trimming and J lost 3 bases, with 8 bases between them. CDR3 sequence reads: CASSFGPYTEAFF. The CDR3 DNA follows: TGTGCCAGCAGCTTTGGCCCATACACTGAAGCTTTCTTT.

The V gene is TRBV29-1, the J gene TRBJ2-7, with 7 bases lining up with TRBD1. The CDR3 consists of 15 residues. The junction had 12 bases not matched to a gene; V was cut back by 4 bases and J by 3 bases. The germline V gene encodes CDR1 SQVTM and CDR2 ANQGSEA. The DNA for the CDR3 is TGCAGCGTTGTTCAGGGGATGACAGGGAACTACGAGCAGTACTTC. This codes for CSVVQGMTGNYEQYF.

V usage is TRBV29-1 and J usage is TRBJ2-5; D unresolved. CDR1 and CDR2 from the germline V gene are SQVTM and ANQGSEA. V dropped 0 bases and J dropped 5 bases, with 10 bases sitting between them. This CDR3 has 13 residues. Here the CDR3 reads CSVEDTLGETQYF. The CDR3 nucleotides are TGCAGCGTTGAAGACACTCTGGGGGAGACCCAGTACTTC.

The J gene is TRBJ2-3, the V gene TRBV11-2, with 7 bases aligning to TRBD2. The V segment lost 1 base and the J segment 0 bases; nucleotides outside the gene matches: 4. This CDR3 contains 16 residues. CDR1 is SGHAT, CDR2 FQNNGV, per germline. The DNA of the CDR3 is TGTGCCAGCAGCTTAGGGTTGGGACTAAGCACAGATACGCAGTATTTT. Amino acid sequence: CASSLGLGLSTDTQYF.

This rearrangement joins TRBV20-1 to TRBJ2-5; 8 bases align to TRBD1. The CDR3 sequence is 14 residues long. CDR1 and CDR2 (germline): DFQATT, SNEGSKA (reference sequence). The junction had 12 bases not matched to a gene; V was cut back by 8 bases and J by 4 bases. The CDR3 is CSTDRGKMTETQYF. For the CDR3, the DNA is TGCAGTACAGACAGGGGAAAGATGACAGAGACCCAGTACTTC.

This clonotype was counted only a few times. The gene calls are TRBV4-2 and TRBJ2-7; D is unresolved. V lost 4 bases to trimming and J lost 4 bases, with 23 bases between them. The CDR3 runs to 17 residues. The germline V gene encodes CDR1 LGHNA and CDR2 YNFKEQ. The CDR3 protein is CASSPNALGVYSYEQYF. The DNA of the CDR3 is TGTGCCAGCAGCCCCAACGCTCTTGGGGTTTATTCTTACGAGCAGTACTTC.

The V call is TRBV12-3 or TRBV12-4, the J call TRBJ2-2, with D perhaps matching TRBD2 (6 bases). The CDR3 consists of 18 residues. Deletions cut 3 bases from V and 5 bases from J, with 22 bases between. The CDR3 sequence is CASSFNIAVMGVTGELFF. DNA of the CDR3: TGTGCCAGCAGTTTCAACATAGCGGTCATGGGGGTGACCGGGGAGCTGTTTTTT.

The chain has TRBV19 and TRBJ1-2; 7 positions match TRBD1. With V trimmed by 9 bases and J by 5 bases, 9 bases remained unmatched. This CDR3 is 13 amino acids long. From germline, CDR1 is LNHDA and CDR2 SQIVND (reference sequence). CDR3 nucleotides: TGTGCCAGCCGGGGGACAGAGTCGTATGGCTACACCTTC. Encoded protein: CASRGTESYGYTF.

This clonotype was detected once. The chain carries TRBV5-8 and TRBJ1-6, with D tentatively TRBD1 (5 bases). The CDR3 runs to 16 residues. The germline V gene encodes CDR1 SGHTS and CDR2 YDEGEE. Trimming removed 7 bases at V and 5 bases at J, with 19 bases between. The CDR3 DNA follows: TGTGCCAGCGAGCTTGGTGTTTCCAGGGATAATTCACCCCTCCACTTT. This codes for CASELGVSRDNSPLHF.

In its sample, this clonotype was seen a few times. This chain links TRBV5-1 with TRBJ2-7, with D possibly matching TRBD2 (6 bases). This CDR3 is 15 amino acids long. V was shortened by 0 bases and J by 6 bases, with 16 bases between the two germline ends. The germline gives CDR1 SGHRS, CDR2 YFSETQ. This chain's CDR3 is CASSLAGTSGGEQYF. CDR3 DNA sequence: TGCGCCAGCAGCTTGGCCGGGACGTCCGGGGGCGAGCAGTACTTC.

The rearrangement links TRBV19 to TRBJ1-5, with D maybe TRBD1 (6 bases). CDR3 length: 14 residues. CDR1 LNHDA and CDR2 SQIVND come from the germline V gene (reference sequence). V was pared by 6 bases and J by 4 bases, with 13 bases between. The DNA for the CDR3 is TGTGCCAGTAGGCAGGGGATTAGGAATCAGCCCCAGCATTTT. Translation gives CASRQGIRNQPQHF.

V usage is TRBV7-2 and J usage is TRBJ1-2; D possibly corresponds to TRBD1 (6 bases). This CDR3 spans 13 amino acids. CDR1 SGHTA and CDR2 FQGNSA come from the germline V gene. Trimming stripped 1 base from V and 8 bases from J, with 11 bases between. The CDR3 nucleotides are TGTGCCAGCAGCTTAGACAGGGCTTTGGGCTACACCTTC. It is translated as CASSLDRALGYTF.

The V call is TRBV20-1, the J call TRBJ2-7; D remains unclear. This CDR3 region has 13 residues. V lost 0 bases, J lost 7 bases, and 13 bases lay in between. Germline CDR1 DFQATT, CDR2 SNEGSKA (reference sequence). The CDR3 is CSARDMGRYEQYF. For the CDR3, the DNA is TGCAGTGCTAGAGATATGGGCCGCTATGAGCAGTACTTC.

The gene calls are TRBV3-1 and TRBJ2-2; tentatively, D is TRBD1 or TRBD2 (5 bases each). CDR1 LGHDT and CDR2 YNNKEL come from the germline V gene (reference sequence). The CDR3 is 14 amino acids. V was cut by 4 bases and J by 7 bases, with 13 bases left in between. CDR3 residues: CASSRDLVGGELFF. The CDR3, as DNA: TGTGCCAGCAGCCGGGACCTGGTGGGCGGGGAGCTGTTTTTT.

This clonotype was seen a few times. The chain joins TRBV12-3 or TRBV12-4 to TRBJ2-1, with D hard to call. The length of the CDR3 is 11 residues. V lost 3 bases and J 13 bases, leaving 10 bases between the germline ends. CDR3 nucleotides: TGTGCCAGCAGTTTGGCGGAGAGTCAGTTCTTC. Translating gives CASSLAESQFF.